This T cell receptor beta chain was documented in a study of T cell repertoires in cytomegalovirus infection. Study summary: It was the public TCR beta signatures that indicated both CMV infection and matching HLA type.

This CDR3 region has 18 residues. Germline assignment: CDR1 SEHNR and CDR2 FQNEAQ (reference sequence). The trim removed 5 bases at V and 7 bases at J, leaving 19 bases unmatched. In regard to this clonotype: No antigen is known for it.

From the reads, TCRdb called clonotypes with MiXCR, one entry per CDR3 protein. The top ten hold approximately 13% of the sample, which has 450,000 to 650,000 distinct CDR3 sequences, 26% seen once. Overall study results and limits: CMV-specific TCR beta clonotypes restricted by HLA-C were the ones dominating the ex vivo response.

The receptor's source is a human donor in good health (CMV status not recorded). Some clones in this sample may be carry-over from other donors' samples. Sequencing was performed on PBMCs. The rearrangement uses TRBV7-9 and TRBJ2-1, with 8 bases identical to TRBD2. CDR3 in DNA: TGTGCCAGCAGCCTCCCTCACGCTAGCGGGCAAACTCTGAATGAGCAGTTCTTC. Translation gives CASSLPHASGQTLNEQFF.